This T cell receptor beta chain emerged from a study of shared clonotypes between healthy human individuals. Sequencing used immunoSEQ multiplex PCR; TCRdb keeps in-frame clones, though not all of them. There are roughly 1.4 million clones in the sample; approximately 98.5% occur only once, and roughly 0.36% lies in the top ten. This CDR3 is 14 amino acids long. Germline assignment: CDR1 MNHNY and CDR2 SVGAGI (reference sequence). V lost 6 bases, J lost 7 bases, and 9 bases stayed unmatched. Donors included only healthy HIV-negative adults lacking recent acute infections or vaccinations. A single count supports this clone.

This receptor was obtained from a man aged 25-40 years in good health. The sample comprised naive CD4+ T cells sorted from blood. The subset is: CD45RA+ positively selected. The genes are TRBV6-6 and TRBJ2-7; TRBD2 matches 10 bases. The CDR3 sequence is CASSPSGSPWEQYF. In DNA form, the CDR3 reads TGTGCCAGCAGCCCTAGCGGGAGTCCGTGGGAGCAGTACTTC.